What follows are 5 T cell receptor beta chains derived from one specimen sequenced in a study of blood T cell repertoires in COVID-19 (TCRdb year 2020). The library was prepared using the immunoSEQ multiplex PCR assay. Here the immuneACCESS table is served through TCRdb, limited to in-frame sequences with V and J called. Missing clones are a known gap in these copies; in checked studies unresolved V genes cover under half, and the rest lacks a known reason. The sample yields under 150,000 clones; about 91% were counted once. Of the sample, 25% to 30% falls within the top ten clones. Sequenced input: peripheral blood. The receptors here all came from a human donor in a cohort sampled during active COVID-19.

The chain uses TRBV19 and TRBJ1-1, with D perhaps TRBD1 (5 bases). CDR1 and CDR2 (germline): LNHDA, SQIVND (reference sequence). The CDR3 sequence is 12 residues long. Trimming stripped 0 bases from V and 10 bases from J, with 9 bases between. CDR3 bases: TGTGCCAGTAGTATAGACAGGGTGGCAGCTTTCTTT. Residues: CASSIDRVAAFF.

The CDR3 loop reads CASSWGGDSPLHF. CDR3 DNA sequence: TGTGCCAGTAGTTGGGGAGGCGATTCACCCCTCCACTTT. The gene calls are TRBV19 and TRBJ1-6, with D hard to call. The CDR3 sequence is 13 residues long. Per germline, CDR1 LNHDA and CDR2 SQIVND (reference sequence). Deletions cut 5 bases from V and 8 bases from J, with 10 bases between.

Only one count was recorded for this clone. J is TRBJ2-1 and V is TRBV6-2 or TRBV6-3; tentatively, D is TRBD1 (6 bases). Deletions cut 2 bases from V and 5 bases from J, with 13 bases between. CDR3 length: 15 residues. Germline loops: CDR1 MNHEY, CDR2 SVGEGT. The CDR3 nucleotides are TGTGCCAGCAGTTACCTCGAGCAGGGGAACAATGAGCAGTTCTTC. The encoded protein is CASSYLEQGNNEQFF.

The rearrangement uses TRBV4-3 and TRBJ2-1; D is possibly TRBD1 (6 bases). The CDR3 covers 18 residues. V was cut by 1 base and J by 0 bases, with 16 bases left in between. Germline V gene data show CDR1 as LGHNA and CDR2 as YSLEER. The CDR3 DNA is TGCGCCAGCAGCCAAGGCCCGACAGGCGGGTACTCCTACAATGAGCAGTTCTTC. This encodes CASSQGPTGGYSYNEQFF.

The chain has TRBV7-7 and TRBJ2-5, with D possibly matching TRBD1 (6 bases). Germline CDR1 reads SSHAT; CDR2 reads FNYEAQ (reference sequence). V shed 4 bases and J shed 5 bases, with 8 bases lying between them. The CDR3 contains 12 residues. The DNA for the CDR3 is TGTGCCAGCAGCTCAACAGGGGAGACCCAGTACTTC. Translated, it gives CASSSTGETQYF.